This T cell receptor (beta chain) was captured by sequencing in a study of T cell responses to AZD1222 COVID-19 vaccine. Produced via immunoSEQ multiplex PCR; TCRdb's table is partial and in-frame only. The data hold some 120,000 clones, with more than 85% observed a single time. This CDR3 comprises 14 residues. Germline CDR1 reads WSHSY; CDR2 reads SAAADI. Trimming took 4 bases from V and 4 from J, leaving 11 bases between them. The sample in question was peripheral blood, obtained 28 days after the second AZD1222 dose. The chain couples TRBV10-2 to TRBJ1-5, with D possibly TRBD1 on 6 matching bases. This TCR was recovered from an adult who received the AZD1222 COVID-19 vaccine. CDR3 in DNA: TGCGCCAGCAGTGGGACAGCTACTAATCAGCCCCAGCATTTT. Encoded protein: CASSGTATNQPQHF.